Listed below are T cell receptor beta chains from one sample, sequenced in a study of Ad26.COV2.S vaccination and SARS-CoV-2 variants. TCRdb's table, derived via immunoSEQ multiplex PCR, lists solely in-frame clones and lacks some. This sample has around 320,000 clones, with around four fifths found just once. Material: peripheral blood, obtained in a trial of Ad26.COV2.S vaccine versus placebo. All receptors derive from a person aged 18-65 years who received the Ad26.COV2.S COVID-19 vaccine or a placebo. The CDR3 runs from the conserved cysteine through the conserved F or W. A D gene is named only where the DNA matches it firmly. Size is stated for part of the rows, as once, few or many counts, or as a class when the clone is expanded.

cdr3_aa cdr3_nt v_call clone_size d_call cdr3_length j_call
CAIAGVYGYTF TGTGCCATCGCAGGGGTATATGGCTACACCTTC TRBV30 . . 11 TRBJ1-2
CASSSTLQGVDQPQHF TGTGCCAGCAGCTCAACCCTGCAGGGAGTGGATCAGCCCCAGCATTTT TRBV7-9 . . 16 TRBJ1-5
CASTPGTSRPETQYF TGTGCCAGCACCCCGGGGACTAGTAGACCGGAGACCCAGTACTTC TRBV28 . TRBD2 15 TRBJ2-5
CASSSAAISYNEQFF TGTGCCAGCAGCTCCGCAGCTATCTCCTACAATGAGCAGTTCTTC TRBV11-2 few . 15 TRBJ2-1
CASSYQPASTDTQYF TGTGCCAGCAGTTACCAACCCGCTAGCACAGATACGCAGTATTTT TRBV6-5 . . 15 TRBJ2-3
CASNLLQGNEQFF TGCGCCAGCAACTTACTCCAGGGAAATGAGCAGTTCTTC TRBV5-1 . . 13 TRBJ2-1
CSAVGGEKLFF TGCAGCGCGGTCGGGGGGGAAAAACTGTTTTTT TRBV29-1 . . 11 TRBJ1-4
CASSLRGVNTGELFF TGTGCCAGCAGCTTAAGGGGGGTTAACACCGGGGAGCTGTTTTTT TRBV7-3 few . 15 TRBJ2-2
CASGQGYGNTIYF TGTGCCAGTGGACAGGGGTATGGAAACACCATATATTTT TRBV19 . TRBD1 13 TRBJ1-3
CASSSQGRGETQYF TGTGCCAGCAGCAGCCAGGGGCGAGGAGAGACCCAGTACTTC TRBV6-5 . . 14 TRBJ2-5
CASSYSPLGRTSYEQYF TGTGCCAGCAGTTACTCCCCCCTAGGGAGGACCTCCTACGAGCAGTACTTC TRBV6-2/TRBV6-3 . . 17 TRBJ2-7
CASIENAGAYEQYF TGTGCCAGCATCGAAAACGCAGGGGCCTACGAGCAGTACTTC TRBV28 . . 14 TRBJ2-7
CASSEQGPGGSPLHF TGTGCCAGTAGTGAACAGGGTCCTGGTGGTTCACCCCTCCACTTT TRBV19 . . 15 TRBJ1-6
CASSLSSEGISYNEQFF TGTGCCAGCAGTTTATCTTCTGAGGGGATCTCTTACAATGAGCAGTTCTTC TRBV27 . . 17 TRBJ2-1
CASSGQRRAQETQYF TGTGCCAGCAGCGGACAGCGCCGAGCACAAGAGACCCAGTACTTC TRBV7-9 once . 15 TRBJ2-5
CASSPAKTGELFF TGTGCCAGCAGCCCAGCTAAAACCGGGGAGCTGTTTTTT TRBV7-9 . . 13 TRBJ2-2
CASSFVAEQYF TGTGCCAGCAGTTTTGTAGCTGAGCAGTACTTC TRBV2 . . 11 TRBJ2-7
CASSLFGDYSTGELFF TGTGCCAGCAGCTTGTTTGGGGATTACTCGACCGGGGAGCTGTTTTTT TRBV5-5 . . 16 TRBJ2-2
CASSEGPGNTIYF TGTGCCAGCAGCGAAGGACCTGGAAACACCATATATTTT TRBV7-8 once . 13 TRBJ1-3
CASSRGGAYTDTQYF TGTGCCAGCAGCCGCGGGGGGGCCTACACAGATACGCAGTATTTT TRBV7-9 . TRBD2 15 TRBJ2-3
CASSSRASRSYNEQFF TGTGCCAGCAGCTCCCGAGCCTCTAGGTCCTACAATGAGCAGTTCTTC TRBV7-9 . . 16 TRBJ2-1
CASSRLGTTSGGAWETQYF TGTGCCAGCAGTCGACTTGGGACCACTAGCGGGGGGGCTTGGGAGACCCAGTACTTC TRBV2 . TRBD2 19 TRBJ2-5
CASSQDASYTEAFF TGTGCCAGCAGCCAAGACGCCAGCTACACTGAAGCTTTCTTT TRBV14 . . 14 TRBJ1-1
CASSLQPGQGVEGYTF TGCGCCAGCAGCCTTCAACCGGGACAGGGGGTGGAGGGCTACACCTTC TRBV5-1 . TRBD1 16 TRBJ1-2
CASSLQPNTEAFF TGTGCCAGCAGCTTACAGCCGAACACTGAAGCTTTCTTT TRBV11-3 . . 13 TRBJ1-1
CASSLYPAGVGTEAFF TGTGCCAGCAGCCTTTACCCTGCCGGGGTGGGGACTGAAGCTTTCTTT TRBV7-2 few . 16 TRBJ1-1
CASSTKGGRSDTQYF TGTGCCAGTAGCACCAAAGGGGGTAGGTCAGATACGCAGTATTTT TRBV19 . . 15 TRBJ2-3
CASSPSRDEQFF TGTGCCAGCAGCCCCTCCAGGGATGAGCAGTTCTTC TRBV7-8 . . 12 TRBJ2-1
CASSIDATSGGVYEQYF TGTGCCAGTAGTATAGACGCCACTAGCGGGGGAGTCTACGAGCAGTACTTC TRBV19 . TRBD2 17 TRBJ2-7
CAISPGTGGGNYEQYF TGTGCCATCAGTCCCGGGACAGGGGGAGGGAACTACGAGCAGTACTTC TRBV10-3 . TRBD1 16 TRBJ2-7
CASSTGGWHEKLFF TGTGCCAGCAGCACAGGGGGCTGGCATGAAAAACTGTTTTTT TRBV28 . TRBD1 14 TRBJ1-4
CASSTRQGAVETQYF TGTGCCAGCAGTACCCGACAGGGGGCGGTGGAGACCCAGTACTTC TRBV28 . TRBD1 15 TRBJ2-5
CASSPRSVLRAEAFF TGTGCCAGCAGCCCGAGATCAGTTCTGAGGGCTGAAGCTTTCTTT TRBV11-2 . . 15 TRBJ1-1
CASSLNLGPQPQHF TGTGCCAGCAGCTTAAACCTAGGGCCTCAGCCCCAGCATTTT TRBV7-2 . . 14 TRBJ1-5
CASSYDPWGPYYGYTF TGTGCCAGCAGTTACGACCCATGGGGACCTTATTATGGCTACACCTTC TRBV6-5 . . 16 TRBJ1-2
CASTFQGGANEKLFF TGTGCCAGCACTTTTCAGGGAGGAGCTAATGAAAAACTGTTTTTT TRBV28 few . 15 TRBJ1-4
CASSQGDRANTEAFF TGCGCCAGCAGCCAAGGGGACAGGGCGAACACTGAAGCTTTCTTT TRBV4-1 . TRBD1 15 TRBJ1-1
CASSQLRGNTEAFF TGTGCCAGCTCGCAACTTAGGGGGAACACTGAAGCTTTCTTT TRBV18 . . 14 TRBJ1-1
CASSASSGPYNEQFF TGTGCCAGCAGCGCCTCTAGCGGACCCTACAATGAGCAGTTCTTC TRBV7-8 . TRBD2 15 TRBJ2-1
CASSYGSNTEAFF TGTGCCAGCAGCTACGGGTCGAACACTGAAGCTTTCTTT TRBV5-5 . . 13 TRBJ1-1
CASSEVSASGSPLHF TGTGCCAGCAGTGAAGTGTCAGCCTCAGGTTCACCCCTCCACTTT TRBV6-1 . . 15 TRBJ1-6
CASSYVSTDTQYF TGTGCCAGCAGTTACGTCTCCACAGATACGCAGTATTTT TRBV6-5 . . 13 TRBJ2-3
CASSAQGENTEAFF TGTGCCAGTAGTGCACAGGGGGAAAACACTGAAGCTTTCTTT TRBV19 . TRBD1 14 TRBJ1-1
CASSLHTGYGYTF TGTGCCAGCAGTTTACATACGGGCTATGGCTACACCTTC TRBV28 few . 13 TRBJ1-2
CASSNRDRGFF TGTGCCAGCAGTAACCGGGACAGGGGTTTCTTC TRBV12-3/TRBV12-4 . TRBD1 11 TRBJ2-1
CASSLDGNTGELFF TGTGCCAGCAGCTTAGATGGAAACACCGGGGAGCTGTTTTTT TRBV11-2 few . 14 TRBJ2-2
CASSQVPGVGSPLHF TGTGCCAGCAGCCAAGTCCCGGGGGTTGGTTCACCCCTCCACTTT TRBV4-2 . . 15 TRBJ1-6
CASSVVGVGDTF TGCGCCAGCAGCGTCGTTGGGGTGGGGGACACCTTC TRBV5-1 . . 12 TRBJ1-2
CASMGGGARTEAFF TGTGCCAGCATGGGCGGGGGGGCGCGCACTGAAGCTTTCTTT TRBV6-5 . . 14 TRBJ1-1
CASSTGTGGGGNQPQHF TGTGCCAGTAGTACAGGGACAGGGGGAGGGGGCAATCAGCCCCAGCATTTT TRBV19 . TRBD1 17 TRBJ1-5
CASSPGRVLHF TGTGCCAGCAGCCCGGGGCGCGTCCTCCACTTT TRBV11-2 . . 11 TRBJ1-6
CASSFKTGSYEQYF TGTGCCAGCAGTTTTAAAACAGGGAGCTACGAGCAGTACTTC TRBV27 . . 14 TRBJ2-7
CASSVVAGGLGDTQYF TGTGCCAGCAGCGTAGTCGCGGGGGGGCTGGGAGATACGCAGTATTTT TRBV9 . TRBD2 16 TRBJ2-3
CASSPLRGDTDTQYF TGTGCCAGCTCACCATTGAGGGGGGACACAGATACGCAGTATTTT TRBV18 . . 15 TRBJ2-3